The 29 T cell receptor beta chains below were found in one sample sequenced in a study of blood T cell repertoires in COVID-19. Measured with immunoSEQ multiplex PCR; TCRdb has only the in-frame clones, and not every one. The sample shows roughly 120,000 clones, about 85% of them seen only once. The sample comprised peripheral blood. The receptor set was obtained from a man aged 45-65 years with acute or convalescent COVID-19.

The chain carries TRBV5-4 and TRBJ1-2; D gene ambiguous. There are 13 residues in the CDR3. Germline-derived CDR1 and CDR2 are SGHNT and YYREEE (reference sequence). Trimming pared 0 bases from V and 8 bases from J, leaving 11 bases between. The CDR3 is CASSLETERGYTF. The CDR3 bases are TGTGCCAGCAGCTTGGAAACCGAGCGGGGCTACACCTTC.

The chain recombines TRBV6-5 with TRBJ1-3; TRBD1 is a possible D gene (5 bases). This CDR3 contains 13 residues. The germline V gene has CDR1 MNHEY and CDR2 SVGAGI. V dropped 8 bases and J dropped 4 bases, with 12 bases sitting between them. DNA of the CDR3: TGTGCCAGCGAAATCGGGGGAGGAAACACCATATATTTT. Encoded protein: CASEIGGGNTIYF.

About this clone: Other DNA sequences in this specimen translate into the identical CDR3. In DNA form, the CDR3 reads TGTGCCAGCAGCTTGGACAGGGTCGGTTCACCCCTCCACTTT. Its protein product is CASSLDRVGSPLHF. The V gene is TRBV27, the J gene TRBJ1-6, with TRBD1 matching over 8 bases. The junction had 7 bases not matched to a gene; V was cut back by 6 bases and J by 9 bases. Per germline, CDR1 MNHEY and CDR2 SMNVEV (reference sequence). The CDR3 has 14 amino acids.

The chain is built from TRBV4-2 and TRBJ2-2; TRBD2 matches 9 bases. V lost 0 bases and J lost 3; bases outside the gene matches: 5. The CDR3 has 17 residues. CDR1 LGHNA and CDR2 YNFKEQ come from the germline V gene. The CDR3 sequence: CASSQEGAGGHTGELFF. CDR3 in DNA: TGTGCCAGCAGCCAAGAGGGAGCGGGGGGTCACACCGGGGAGCTGTTTTTT.

The chain carries TRBV7-7 and TRBJ1-2, with 12 nucleotides matching TRBD1. Trimming at V came to 6 bases and at J to 8 bases, leaving 10 bases not matched to a gene. The CDR3 spans 15 residues. In germline, CDR1 is SSHAT, CDR2 FNYEAQ (reference sequence). Written as DNA, the CDR3 is TGTGCCAGCAGGCCCCAGAGGGACAGGGGGCTCGGCTACACCTTC. It codes for CASRPQRDRGLGYTF.

The chain joins TRBV5-4 to TRBJ1-2; 12 nucleotides line up with TRBD1. The trim removed 4 bases at V and 3 bases at J, leaving 7 bases unmatched. The CDR3 totals 16 residues. Germline CDR1 and CDR2: SGHNT and YYREEE (reference sequence). CDR3 protein: CASSPGTGGLHYGYTF. The CDR3 DNA reads TGTGCCAGCAGCCCCGGGACAGGGGGCCTTCACTATGGCTACACCTTC.

The chain combines TRBV28 with TRBJ1-1, with D unclear. This CDR3 is 16 amino acids long. V lost 2 bases, J lost 4 bases, and 17 bases lay in between. The germline V gene encodes CDR1 MDHEN and CDR2 SYDVKM. This chain's CDR3 is CASSLPNRGGATEAFF. CDR3 sequence (DNA): TGTGCCAGCAGTTTACCTAACCGGGGAGGCGCCACTGAAGCTTTCTTT.

V is TRBV4-2 and J is TRBJ2-4; D might be TRBD2 (6 bases). V dropped 1 base and J dropped 5 bases, with 9 bases sitting between them. This CDR3 spans 14 amino acids. The germline CDR1 and CDR2 sequences are LGHNA and YNFKEQ. CDR3 amino acids: CASSQGGTENIQYF. Written as DNA, the CDR3 is TGTGCCAGCAGCCAAGGGGGGACTGAAAACATTCAGTACTTC.

This chain connects TRBV3-1 (or the pseudogene TRBV3-2) to TRBJ1-1; 8 bases agree with TRBD1. CDR1 is LGHDT, CDR2 YNNKEL, per germline (reference sequence). The CDR3 length is 16 residues. Trimming took 3 bases from V and 1 from J; bases not matched to a gene: 7. CDR3 sequence (DNA): TGTGCCAGCAGCCACCCAGGACAGGGTCCGAACACTGAAGCTTTCTTT. Protein sequence: CASSHPGQGPNTEAFF.

CDR3 residues: CASSSGQGTSPLHF. The CDR3 DNA is TGTGCCAGCAGTTCCGGACAGGGTACTTCACCCCTCCACTTT. This chain joins TRBV28 and TRBJ1-6, with 8 nucleotides matching TRBD1. CDR3 length equals 14 residues. The V gene end was trimmed by 4 bases and the J gene end by 9 bases; junction bases not matched to a gene: 5. Germline CDR1 MDHEN, CDR2 SYDVKM.

CDR3 sequence (DNA): TGTGCCAGCAGTGAAGCGCTTTGGACATTGAACACCGGGGAGCTGTTTTTT. Its protein is CASSEALWTLNTGELFF. The chain carries TRBV2 and TRBJ2-2; TRBD1 is a possible D gene (5 bases). Trimming pared 0 bases from V and 1 base from J, leaving 12 bases between. This CDR3 has 17 residues. CDR1 and CDR2 from the germline V gene are SNHLY and FYNNEI.

The chain links TRBV7-2 to TRBJ1-1, with TRBD1 as a possible D gene (5 bases). Trimming removed 5 bases from V and 1 base from J, with 11 bases in between. The germline gives CDR1 SGHTA, CDR2 FQGNSA. CDR3 length: 14 residues. CDR3 DNA: TGTGCCAGCAGCGTTACACAGGCGAACACTGAAGCTTTCTTT. This gives the protein CASSVTQANTEAFF.

The sample holds a few counts of this clone. CDR3 loop: CAWSTGLGYTF. The CDR3 nucleotides read TGTGCCTGGTCGACAGGGTTAGGCTACACCTTC. V usage is TRBV30 and J usage is TRBJ1-2; the match to TRBD1 covers 7 bases. CDR1 is GTSNPN, CDR2 SVGIG, per germline (reference sequence). The CDR3 has 11 residues. V trimming: 5 bases; J trimming: 8 bases; junction bases outside the gene matches: 5.

The genes are TRBV28 and TRBJ1-4, with 11 nucleotides matching TRBD1. CDR3 length: 17 amino acids. J was trimmed by 2 bases and V by 6 bases; bases with no gene match: 8. Germline CDR1 reads MDHEN; CDR2 reads SYDVKM. As DNA, the CDR3 is TGTGCCAGCAGCTCATGGACAGGGGGCGCCACTAATGAAAAACTGTTTTTT. It codes for CASSSWTGGATNEKLFF. The full variable domain, with the rest looked up from reference TRBV28 and TRBJ1-4, is DVKVTQSSRYLVKRTGEKVFLECVQDMDHENMFWYRQDPGLGLRLIYFSYDVKMKEKGDIPEGYSVSREKKERFSLILESASTNQTSMYLCASSSWTGGATNEKLFFGSGTQLSVL.

This chain connects TRBV11-3 to TRBJ2-3; TRBD2 matches at 8 bases. J gave up 6 bases and V 4 bases, and 9 bases lay outside the gene matches. The CDR3 spans 15 residues. Germline V gene lookup returns CDR1 SGHNT and CDR2 YENEEA. The CDR3 sequence: CASSSRGGADDTQYF. The CDR3 DNA sequence: TGTGCCAGCAGCTCCCGGGGGGGGGCTGACGATACGCAGTATTTT.

The chain carries TRBV5-1 and TRBJ1-2; unclear D gene. This CDR3 has 14 residues. V dropped 1 base and J dropped 5 bases, with 12 bases sitting between them. Germline V gene sequence: CDR1 SGHRS, CDR2 YFSETQ. CDR3 nucleotides: TGCGCCAGCAGCTTGACCACCGGAGGGTATGGCTACACCTTC. This codes for CASSLTTGGYGYTF.

V usage is TRBV9 and J usage is TRBJ2-2; D remains unclear. Trimming took 2 bases from V and 3 from J, leaving 5 bases between them. Germline V gives CDR1 SGDLS, CDR2 YYNGEE. The CDR3 length is 13 residues. Here the CDR3 DNA reads TGTGCCAGCAGCGTCAGGTACACCGGGGAGCTGTTTTTT. It translates to CASSVRYTGELFF. The variable domain in full, with the rest retrieved from reference TRBV9 and TRBJ2-2, is DSGVTQTPKHLITATGQRVTLRCSPRSGDLSVYWYQQSLDQGLQFLIQYYNGEERAKGNILERFSAQQFPDLHSELNLSSLELGDSALYFCASSVRYTGELFFGEGSRLTVL.

The J gene is TRBJ1-1, the V gene TRBV12-5, with 9 bases aligning to TRBD1. Germline V CDR1 and CDR2: LGHNT, FRNRAP. This CDR3 contains 13 residues. J gave up 7 bases and V 6 bases, and 6 bases lay outside the gene matches. CDR3 DNA: TGTGCTAGTGGATTTACAGGGGGCAGTGAAGCTTTCTTT. This translates into CASGFTGGSEAFF.

The chain couples TRBV19 to TRBJ1-1; the D gene is possibly TRBD1 (6 bases). Trimming cost V 7 bases and J 4 bases, with 10 bases left between them. Germline V gene data show CDR1 as LNHDA and CDR2 as SQIVND (reference sequence). This CDR3 is 12 amino acids long. CDR3 in DNA: TGTGCCAGTAAAGTAGGGGGCACTGAAGCTTTCTTT. This translates into CASKVGGTEAFF.

The genes are TRBV7-3 and TRBJ2-1; 9 nucleotides agree with TRBD2. CDR1 is SGHTA and CDR2 is FQGTGA in the germline V gene. The CDR3 consists of 14 residues. V lost 6 bases, J lost 5 bases, and 5 bases stayed unmatched. CDR3 sequence: CASSPAGGNNEQFF. For the CDR3, the DNA is TGTGCCAGCAGTCCAGCGGGGGGAAACAATGAGCAGTTCTTC.

The count of this clone is one. The chain employs TRBV7-9 and TRBJ2-7; TRBD1 might be the D (6 bases). The CDR3 runs 14 residues. Germline V gene sequence: CDR1 SEHNR, CDR2 FQNEAQ (reference sequence). V dropped 4 bases and J dropped 5 bases, with 15 bases sitting between them. The CDR3 here is CASSWQGTVHEQYF. The CDR3 coding sequence is TGTGCCAGCAGCTGGCAGGGGACGGTGCACGAGCAGTACTTC.

A note on this clone: Other DNA sequences from this sample encode an identical CDR3 as well. The chain carries TRBV12-3 or TRBV12-4 and TRBJ1-5, with D hard to call. This CDR3 is built from 13 residues. The germline V and J ends were trimmed by 1 base and 5 bases, with 6 bases remaining between them. The DNA for the CDR3 is TGTGCCAGCAGTTTAGGGGCCTATCAGCCCCAGCATTTT. It codes for CASSLGAYQPQHF.

CDR3 protein: CASSIGRGGQPQHF. The CDR3 nucleotides read TGTGCCAGTAGTATAGGTAGGGGAGGTCAGCCCCAGCATTTT. This rearrangement joins TRBV19 to TRBJ1-5, with a possible D match to TRBD1 (5 bases). There are 14 residues in the CDR3. Trimming cost V 1 base and J 6 bases, with 10 bases left between them. Germline CDR1 is LNHDA and CDR2 is SQIVND (reference sequence).

The V gene is TRBV7-2, the J gene TRBJ1-2, with a weak D call TRBD1 (6 bases). V was shortened by 0 bases and J by 5 bases, with 16 bases between the two germline ends. This CDR3 comprises 16 residues. CDR1 is SGHTA and CDR2 is FQGNSA in the germline V gene. The CDR3 reads CASSLARMGGTYGYTF. The CDR3 DNA sequence: TGTGCCAGCAGCTTAGCGAGGATGGGGGGGACATATGGCTACACCTTC.

J is TRBJ2-7 and V is TRBV28; TRBD1 aligns across 9 bases. The CDR3 totals 15 residues. Germline trimming cut 7 bases from V and 1 base from J; bases unmatched to any gene: 8. The germline V gene has CDR1 MDHEN and CDR2 SYDVKM. For the CDR3, the DNA is TGTGCCAGCACCCTACCGGGACAGGGTTCCTACGAGCAGTACTTC. This gives the protein CASTLPGQGSYEQYF. The whole variable domain, filled in from reference TRBV28 and TRBJ2-7, reads DVKVTQSSRYLVKRTGEKVFLECVQDMDHENMFWYRQDPGLGLRLIYFSYDVKMKEKGDIPEGYSVSREKKERFSLILESASTNQTSMYLCASTLPGQGSYEQYFGPGTRLTVT.

The V gene is TRBV19, the J gene TRBJ1-6; 9 bases fit TRBD1. The V gene's germline CDR1 is LNHDA and CDR2 SQIVND (reference sequence). The CDR3 contains 14 residues. V gave up 3 bases and J gave up 9 bases; unmatched junction bases: 3. CDR3 sequence: CASSIDRGASPLHF. Written as DNA, the CDR3 is TGTGCCAGTAGTATCGACAGGGGGGCTTCACCCCTCCACTTT.

A remark on this clone: The same CDR3 is also encoded by other DNA sequences in this sample. This chain links TRBV6-5 with TRBJ1-2; no definite D call. With 10 bases removed from V and 2 bases from J, the gap between germline ends came to 14 bases. The CDR3 has 13 residues. Germline V CDR1 and CDR2: MNHEY, SVGAGI. The CDR3 sequence is CATLHRENYGYTF. The CDR3 nucleotides are TGTGCCACTCTACATCGGGAAAACTATGGCTACACCTTC.

The V call is TRBV5-1, the J call TRBJ1-6, with TRBD1 as a possible D gene (5 bases). The CDR3 has 14 residues. V dropped 3 bases and J dropped 7 bases, with 11 bases sitting between them. Germline V gene data show CDR1 as SGHRS and CDR2 as YFSETQ. CDR3: CASSSQGNNSPLHF. The CDR3 bases are TGCGCCAGCAGCTCCCAGGGAAACAATTCACCCCTCCACTTT.

The rearrangement uses TRBV3-1 (or the pseudogene TRBV3-2) and TRBJ1-1; the D is unclear. The V gene's germline CDR1 is LGHDT and CDR2 YNNKEL (reference sequence). The CDR3 has 16 residues. Between the trimmed V and J ends, which lost 0 bases and 1 base, there was a span of 12 bases. CDR3: CASSQESQLWNTEAFF. In DNA form, the CDR3 reads TGTGCCAGCAGCCAAGAAAGCCAACTGTGGAACACTGAAGCTTTCTTT.